These T cell receptor beta chains were read from a single sample in a study of blood T cells in healthy people across ages. One entry per CDR3 protein, called by TCRdb with MiXCR from the 5' RACE reads. The data hold approximately 790,000 distinct CDR3 sequences, with approximately 59% observed a single time. The sample consisted of blood. The source of these receptors is a man aged 25 to 40 in good health. Both conserved end residues are part of each CDR3. The D gene is left open where the match is weak. Clone sizes are given selectively: once, few, many, or a class where the clone is expanded.

>TRBJ2-4|-|few|TRBV10-3
TGTGCCATCAGTGTAGGGGATCTAGCCAAAAACATTCAGTACTTC
CAISVGDLAKNIQYF
>TRBJ1-2|TRBD1|-|TRBV10-3
TGTGCCGGCAGACAGGGGTATGGCTACACCTTC
CAGRQGYGYTF
>TRBJ2-1|TRBD2|-|TRBV29-1
TGCAGCGTTGGGGACTATTACAATGAGCAGTTCTTC
CSVGDYYNEQFF
>TRBJ1-2|-|-|TRBV29-1
TGCAGCGTTGAGGAGTTGGGGGGCTATGGCTACACCTTC
CSVEELGGYGYTF
>TRBJ2-1|-|-|TRBV30
TGTGCCTGGAGTTACGGGACACCGGCCTACAATGAGCAGTTCTTC
CAWSYGTPAYNEQFF
>TRBJ2-5|-|few|TRBV12-3/TRBV12-4
TGTGCCAGCAGTCCCCCTTGGGGGCTCGAGACCCAGTACTTC
CASSPPWGLETQYF
>TRBJ2-3|-|once|TRBV28
TGTGCCAGCAGTTTCATTGGGGCCGGGGAGCTTGGAGATACGCAGTATTTT
CASSFIGAGELGDTQYF
>TRBJ2-3|TRBD2|once|TRBV28
TGTGCCAGCAGTTTATTTAGCGGGAGGGCTACAGATACGCAGTATTTT
CASSLFSGRATDTQYF
>TRBJ2-7|TRBD1|once|TRBV7-9
TGTGCCACCCAGCACCGGGACAGAGCCTACGAGCAGTACTTC
CATQHRDRAYEQYF
>TRBJ2-7|TRBD1|-|TRBV27
TGTGCCAGCAGTACGACAGGGGGCTATCCCTACGAGCAGTACTTC
CASSTTGGYPYEQYF
>TRBJ2-7|TRBD1|-|TRBV24-1
TGTGCCACCAGTGATCCAGGGGGCCATTCCTACGAGCAGTACTTC
CATSDPGGHSYEQYF
>TRBJ1-6|TRBD1|-|TRBV2
TGTGCCAGCAGTGTTGGGACAGATTCACCCCTCCACTTT
CASSVGTDSPLHF
>TRBJ1-1|TRBD1|-|TRBV29-1
TGCAGCGCGCCGAACTCCGGGACAGCGAACACTGAAGCTTTCTTT
CSAPNSGTANTEAFF
>TRBJ2-7|-|-|TRBV28
TGTGCCAGCAGTACCCGAGGCACGGGGTCCTACGAGCAGTACTTC
CASSTRGTGSYEQYF
>TRBJ2-1|-|-|TRBV29-1
TGCAGCGCCTCGGGGCAGGGAACGTACAATGAGCAGTTCTTC
CSASGQGTYNEQFF
>TRBJ1-4|-|-|TRBV2
TGTGCCAGCAGCGGACAGCTCCCTAACGAAAAACTGTTTTTT
CASSGQLPNEKLFF
>TRBJ2-6|-|-|TRBV7-3
TGTGCCAGCAGCTTACTGGGCCAGGGAAATTCTGGGGCCAACGTCCTGACTTTC
CASSLLGQGNSGANVLTF
>TRBJ2-4|-|-|TRBV6-5
TGTGCCAGCAGGAAAACAGGGGCGTTCGGATCGGGAGAGCAGTACTTC
CASRKTGAFGSGEQYF
>TRBJ2-3|-|few|TRBV29-1
TGCAGCGTTGTTGTCCCTAGCACAGATACGCAGTATTTT
CSVVVPSTDTQYF
>TRBJ2-3|-|once|TRBV7-9
TGTGCCAGCACCAAATCGCGGGGTGGTGCAGATACGCAGTATTTT
CASTKSRGGADTQYF
>TRBJ2-1|TRBD2|-|TRBV29-1
TGCAGCGTTGGGGACAGCGGGGGGGTCCCCTACAATGAGCAGTTCTTC
CSVGDSGGVPYNEQFF
>TRBJ2-7|TRBD1|few|TRBV5-4
TGTGCCAGCAGCTTGAAACAGGGGGCATACGAGCAGTACTTC
CASSLKQGAYEQYF
>TRBJ2-3|-|-|TRBV4-3
TGCGCCAGCAGCCAAGATCAGATGACAGATACGCAGTATTTT
CASSQDQMTDTQYF
>TRBJ2-1|-|-|TRBV20-1
TGCAGTGCTAGAGCCGTTAGCTCCTACAATGAGCAGTTCTTC
CSARAVSSYNEQFF
>TRBJ2-6|-|-|TRBV5-6
TGTGCCAGCAGCTCGGGGTGGGGATCTGGGGCCAACGTCCTGACTTTC
CASSSGWGSGANVLTF
>TRBJ1-6|-|-|TRBV6-1
TGTGCCAGCAGTGAGTTCGGGGCCCCGAGCCACTTT
CASSEFGAPSHF
>TRBJ1-2|-|-|TRBV29-1
TGCTGCCGGCCCCGAAAGTCCTATGGCTACACCTTC
CCRPRKSYGYTF
>TRBJ1-2|-|-|TRBV15
TGTGCCACCAGCAGTGGGGGTTTGGGTGGCTACACCTTC
CATSSGGLGGYTF
>TRBJ2-5|TRBD1|-|TRBV27
TGTGCCAGCAGTATCCTACAGGGGGGCGAGACCCAGTACTTC
CASSILQGGETQYF
>TRBJ2-1|TRBD2|-|TRBV3-1
TGTGCCAGCAGCCAAGTTGGGGGGGGGTTCAATGAGCAGTTCTTC
CASSQVGGGFNEQFF
>TRBJ2-5|-|few|TRBV5-1
TGCGCCAGCAGCTTGGCGCCAGAAGAGACCCAGTACTTC
CASSLAPEETQYF
>TRBJ2-4|-|once|TRBV28
TGTGCCAGCAGTCCCCTCGGTAGCCTAACCAAAAACATTCAGTACTTC
CASSPLGSLTKNIQYF
>TRBJ1-1|-|-|TRBV3-1
TGTGCCAGCAGCCAAGATCGGAGGACCCTGGACACTGAAGCTTTCTTT
CASSQDRRTLDTEAFF